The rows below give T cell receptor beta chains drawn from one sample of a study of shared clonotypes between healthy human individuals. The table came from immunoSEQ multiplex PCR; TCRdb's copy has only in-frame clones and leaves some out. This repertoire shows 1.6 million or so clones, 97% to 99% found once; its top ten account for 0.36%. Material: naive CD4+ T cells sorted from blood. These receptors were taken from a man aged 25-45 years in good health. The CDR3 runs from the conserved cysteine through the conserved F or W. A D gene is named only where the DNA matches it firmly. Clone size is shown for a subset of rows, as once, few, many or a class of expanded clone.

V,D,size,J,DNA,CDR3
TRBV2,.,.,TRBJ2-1,TGTGCCAGCAGTGCTCGGGGCGGGGCCTTTAGCTATGAGCAGTTCTTC,CASSARGGAFSYEQFF
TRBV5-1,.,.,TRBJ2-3,TGCGCCAGCAGCACCCCCTTGGATACGCAGTATTTT,CASSTPLDTQYF
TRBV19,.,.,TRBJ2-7,TGTGCCAGTTCGCCTACCGGGACAAGTTCCTACGAGCAGTACTTC,CASSPTGTSSYEQYF
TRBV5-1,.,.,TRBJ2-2,TGCGCCAGCAGCTTGGCCCCTGGAGGGGGCTGGGACACCGGGGAGCTGTTTTTT,CASSLAPGGGWDTGELFF
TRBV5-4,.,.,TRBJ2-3,TGTGCCAGCAGCTTGGTGGGTAGCACAGATACGCAGTATTTT,CASSLVGSTDTQYF
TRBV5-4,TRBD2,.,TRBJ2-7,TGTGCCAGCAGCGAGAGTTTGACTAGCGGGAGGGTCGAGCAGTACTTC,CASSESLTSGRVEQYF
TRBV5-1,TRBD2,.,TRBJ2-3,TGCGCCAGCAGCCTTGGACTAGCGGGAGCGTCAGATACGCAGTATTTT,CASSLGLAGASDTQYF
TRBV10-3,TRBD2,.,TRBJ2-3,TGTGCCATCAGGGGGACTAGCGGGAGATACACAGATACGCAGTATTTT,CAIRGTSGRYTDTQYF
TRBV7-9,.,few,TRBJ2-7,TGTGCCAGCAGCATAGGACAGCACGAGCAGTACTTC,CASSIGQHEQYF
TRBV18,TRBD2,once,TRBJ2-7,TGTGCCAGCTCACTGCAGCGGGATTCCTACGAGCAGTACTTC,CASSLQRDSYEQYF
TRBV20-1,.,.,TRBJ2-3,TGCAGTGCTAGAAGTGGAGATACGCAGTATTTT,CSARSGDTQYF
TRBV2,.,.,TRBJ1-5,TGTGCCAGCAGTGATTTGGGCACTCCCCAGCATTTT,CASSDLGTPQHF
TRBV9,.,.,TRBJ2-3,TGTGCCAGCAGCGTAGTGGGGACAAACTTTCGCACAGATACGCAGTATTTT,CASSVVGTNFRTDTQYF
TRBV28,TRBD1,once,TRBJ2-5,TGTGCCAGCAGTGCCGCCGGGACAGTTCAAGAGACCCAGTACTTC,CASSAAGTVQETQYF
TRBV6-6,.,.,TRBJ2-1,TGTGCCAGCAGCTTACAACAGGGGGGGTTCATGAGTGAGCAGTTCTTC,CASSLQQGGFMSEQFF
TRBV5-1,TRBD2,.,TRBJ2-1,TGCGCCAGCAGCTCGGGACTACCAAGCTCCTACAATGAGCAGTTCTTC,CASSSGLPSSYNEQFF
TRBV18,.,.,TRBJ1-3,TGTGCCAGCTCACCACAGGACAGCGGCTCTGGAAACACCATATATTTT,CASSPQDSGSGNTIYF
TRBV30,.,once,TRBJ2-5,TGTGCCTGGAGTGTTAGGCAGGAAACCCAGTACTTC,CAWSVRQETQYF
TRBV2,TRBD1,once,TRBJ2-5,TGTGCCAGCAGTAAGACAGGGTCGGAGACCCAGTACTTC,CASSKTGSETQYF
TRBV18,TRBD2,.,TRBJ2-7,TGTGCCAGCTCACCTCTTGACAGCGGGACGGCGAGAAGCGAGCAGTACTTC,CASSPLDSGTARSEQYF